These T cell receptor beta chains were read from a single sample in a study of T-cell reconstitution after alpha-beta-depleted transplantation in children. TCRdb redid the calling of the PCR reads with MiXCR, one entry per CDR3 protein. The sample yields some 440,000 distinct CDR3 sequences, roughly 17% seen once. The specimen comprised PBMCs, mostly from graft donor cells, sampled 360 days after TCRalphabeta/CD19-depleted stem cell transplant. The receptors derive from a boy younger than two who had a stem cell transplant for Wiskott-Aldrich syndrome, so the T cells may come from the graft donor. Each CDR3 is given with its conserved first and last residue. A D gene is named only where the DNA matches it firmly. A clone size is listed for some rows: how often the clone was seen (once, few, many), or a class if it is expanded.

j_call v_call d_call clone_size cdr3_aa cdr3_nt
TRBJ1-1 TRBV2 - few CASSEAGAGVAEAFF TGTGCCAGCAGTGAAGCGGGGGCGGGAGTGGCTGAAGCTTTCTTT
TRBJ2-5 TRBV6-2/TRBV6-3 TRBD2 - CASRGTIETQYF TGTGCCAGCAGGGGGACTATAGAAACCCAGTACTTC
TRBJ2-7 TRBV5-5 TRBD1 - CASSFPGQGTVYEQYF TGTGCCAGCAGTTTCCCAGGACAGGGCACAGTTTACGAGCAGTACTTC
TRBJ2-3 TRBV29-1 - - CSVLGEGVGTDTEYF TGCAGCGTCCTAGGCGAGGGGGTCGGCACAGATACGGAGTATTTT
TRBJ2-7 TRBV10-3 TRBD1 - CAISGQGADEQYF TGTGCCATCAGTGGACAGGGGGCAGACGAGCAGTACTTC
TRBJ2-5 TRBV18 - many CASSLDRWETQYF TGTGCCAGCTCCCTTGACAGGTGGGAGACCCAGTACTTC
TRBJ1-1 TRBV5-1 TRBD1 many CASSHGQGEAFF TGCGCCAGCAGCCACGGACAGGGTGAAGCTTTCTTT
TRBJ2-7 TRBV2 - - CASRAQTGSSRTYEQYF TGTGCCAGCAGAGCCCAGACGGGTTCCTCGCGGACCTACGAGCAGTACTTC
TRBJ2-4 TRBV5-6 TRBD1 few CASSLGDRGLGIQYF TGTGCCAGCAGCTTGGGGGACAGGGGCTTGGGCATTCAGTACTTC
TRBJ2-1 TRBV12-3/TRBV12-4 - - CASSRVVGANIRSNEQFF TGTGCCAGCAGTCGAGTTGTGGGAGCTAATATTAGGAGCAATGAGCAGTTCTTC
TRBJ2-4 TRBV12-3/TRBV12-4 TRBD2 few CASSLGGMDIQYF TGTGCCAGCAGTTTGGGAGGGATGGACATTCAGTACTTC
TRBJ2-6 TRBV24-1 - once CATSDGTSGANVLTF TGTGCCACCAGTGACGGGACCTCTGGGGCCAACGTCCTGACTTTC
TRBJ2-5 TRBV5-1 TRBD2 few CASSPGTSGRETQYF TGCGCCAGCAGTCCCGGGACTAGCGGGCGCGAGACCCAGTACTTC
TRBJ1-2 TRBV11-2 - few CASSLVTGSHTF TGTGCCAGCAGCTTAGTGACGGGCAGCCACACCTTC
TRBJ2-1 TRBV7-8 TRBD1 - CASSYRDRGKYEQFF TGTGCCAGCAGCTACCGGGACAGGGGAAAGTATGAGCAGTTCTTC
TRBJ2-4 TRBV7-2 TRBD1 - CASSTSTGRAKNIQYF TGTGCCAGCAGCACTTCGACAGGGAGAGCCAAAAACATTCAGTACTTC
TRBJ2-1 TRBV12-3/TRBV12-4 - few CASSSGTQTYNEQFF TGTGCCAGCAGTTCCGGGACCCAAACCTACAATGAGCAGTTCTTC
TRBJ2-5 TRBV29-1 TRBD1 many CSVPPSTDDRASQETQYF TGCAGCGTTCCCCCTTCGACGGACGACAGGGCCTCACAAGAGACCCAGTACTTC
TRBJ1-2 TRBV6-5 - few CASSYSRRVKRKGYTF TGTGCCAGCAGTTACTCGCGCAGGGTGAAAAGGAAAGGCTACACCTTC
TRBJ2-2 TRBV4-1 - - CASSQGKGILDTGELFF TGCGCCAGCAGCCAAGGGAAGGGGATATTGGACACCGGGGAGCTGTTTTTT
TRBJ2-2 TRBV11-2 TRBD2 - CASSPFPSGRAGELFF TGTGCCAGCAGCCCGTTCCCTAGCGGGAGGGCCGGGGAGCTGTTTTTT
TRBJ2-5 TRBV20-1 - - CSALSASAWETQYF TGCAGTGCTCTCTCGGCTAGCGCGTGGGAGACCCAGTACTTC